A selection of T cell receptor beta chains follows, all from one sample in a study of OX40 agonist ivuxolimab in advanced cancers. Generated by immunoSEQ multiplex PCR, the TCRdb table keeps only in-frame clones and is missing some. The profile shows approximately 100,000 clones, 80% to 95% of them singletons. This sample comprised CD4+ or CD8+ T cells sorted from blood, obtained in a trial of the OX40 agonist ivuxolimab. The receptors were gathered from an adult with an advanced solid tumor such as melanoma, head and neck, liver or kidney cancer. The CDR3 runs from the conserved cysteine through the conserved F or W.

V gene	J gene	CDR3 protein
TRBV6-4	.	CASSPGTPVVYEQYF
TRBV5-4	TRBJ2-2	CASSLGRRTGELFF
TRBV7-2	TRBJ2-2	CASSLVGQGVRTGELFF
TRBV6-6	TRBJ1-5	CASRLFTNQPQHF
TRBV7-2	TRBJ1-6	CASSFEGGNNSPLHF
TRBV28	TRBJ2-1	CASTWGENFNEQFF
TRBV21-1	TRBJ2-3	CASSKGRARFMGTDTQYF
TRBV29-1	TRBJ2-2	CSGGLAGPGELFF
TRBV11-2	TRBJ2-7	CASRTPGTGTYEQYF
TRBV9	TRBJ2-5	CASSQRLAGKETQYF
TRBV5-1	TRBJ2-7	CASSLVTGAYEQYF
TRBV29-1	TRBJ2-3	CSVELLADTQYF
TRBV30	TRBJ2-5	CAWRRDRDHGTQYF
TRBV27	TRBJ2-3	CASRRISTDTQYF
TRBV28	TRBJ2-5	CASSLFRREGRNQETQYF
TRBV19	TRBJ2-1	CASTKTSGRASNNEQFF
TRBV2	.	CASRTSRGSYEQYF
TRBV5-1	TRBJ2-7	CASSLGTFRGAEQYF